The entry that follows covers one T cell receptor beta chain sequence. As yet, its antigen is unknown. The data originate from a study of CD4 T cells in relation to SARS-CoV-2 and coronaviruses. Background on the study: No peptide or an HIV-1 Nef peptide pool served as negative control.

Study-level findings and limits: The cross-reactivity analysis covered only spike protein, not other viral proteins.

V lost 2 bases to trimming and J lost 0 bases, with 15 bases between them. From germline, CDR1 is SGHTA and CDR2 FQGTGA. The CDR3 is 17 residues long. Unexposed donor CD4+ T cells date from about 2011-2018, before the COVID-19 pandemic. CD4+ T cells were isolated from the cells after 10 days of culture. Assay used: immunoSEQ multiplex PCR; TCRdb lists only in-frame clones, some missing. The sample has around 20,000 clones; about 72% are singletons. The clonotype was recovered from a human donor in good health. The chain employs TRBV7-3 and TRBJ2-3, with no clear D. The sample consisted of CD4+ T cells from PBMCs, cultured in vitro. CDR3 coding DNA: TGTGCCAGCAGCTTATTCGCACAGCAAACTAGCACAGATACGCAGTATTTT. As protein: CASSLFAQQTSTDTQYF.